What follows are 15 T cell receptor beta chains derived from one specimen sequenced in a study of blood T cell repertoires in COVID-19. Data came from immunoSEQ multiplex PCR; TCRdb stores just in-frame clones and leaves some out. The data hold around 150,000 clones, with approximately 88% observed a single time. The sample was PBMCs or T cells enriched from blood (not recorded which). Receptors were obtained from a woman aged 60 to 75 who had recovered from COVID-19.

The V call is TRBV27, the J call TRBJ2-7; D unclear. V lost 2 bases, J lost 5 bases, and 10 bases lay in between. The CDR3 covers 13 residues. CDR1 and CDR2 from the germline V gene are MNHEY and SMNVEV (reference sequence). The CDR3 DNA follows: TGTGCCAGCAGTTTAAGGAGATCCGACGAGCAGTACTTC. Protein product: CASSLRRSDEQYF.

The genes are TRBV9 and TRBJ1-3, with a possible D match to TRBD1 (5 bases). The CDR3 extends over 14 amino acids. The V gene's germline CDR1 is SGDLS and CDR2 YYNGEE. Trimming pared 6 bases from V and 0 bases from J, leaving 10 bases between. The CDR3 loop reads CASNPGSSGNTIYF. CDR3 DNA: TGTGCCAGCAACCCAGGGTCCTCTGGAAACACCATATATTTT.

J is TRBJ2-7 and V is TRBV30, with TRBD1 as a possible D gene (7 bases). Germline-derived CDR1 and CDR2 are GTSNPN and SVGIG (reference sequence). V was trimmed by 4 bases and J by 2 bases, leaving 18 bases between them. The CDR3 loop spans 15 amino acids. CDR3 in DNA: TGTGCCTGGACGTATGAGACAGGGAGGCCCTACGAGCAGTACTTC. This translates into CAWTYETGRPYEQYF.

The V gene is TRBV5-1, the J gene TRBJ1-4; no reliable D call. Germline CDR1 SGHRS, CDR2 YFSETQ. With 0 bases removed from V and 0 bases from J, the gap between germline ends came to 12 bases. There are 17 residues in the CDR3. The DNA for the CDR3 is TGCGCCAGCAGCTTGGGAGATACGAGAGCAACTAATGAAAAACTGTTTTTT. This sequence encodes CASSLGDTRATNEKLFF.

DNA for the CDR3: TGTGCCAGCAGCTTCTTTGGTGGCGAGACCCAGTACTTC. It encodes CASSFFGGETQYF. The J gene is TRBJ2-5, the V gene TRBV7-2; D gene ambiguous. CDR1 SGHTA and CDR2 FQGNSA come from the germline V gene. The length of the CDR3 is 13 residues. The V end was cut by 3 bases, the J end by 5 bases, with 10 bases between.

This sequence joins TRBV5-8 and TRBJ2-2; 11 bases line up with TRBD1. V trimming: 4 bases; J trimming: 3 bases; junction bases outside the gene matches: 11. The germline CDR1 and CDR2 sequences are SGHTS and YDEGEE. CDR3 length: 18 residues. The CDR3 nucleotides read TGTGCCAGCAGCCTCAGGACAGGGGGCTCTCTGGACACCGGGGAGCTGTTTTTT. Encoded protein: CASSLRTGGSLDTGELFF. Full variable domain (missing parts from reference TRBV5-8 and TRBJ2-2): EAGVTQSPTHLIKTRGQQATLRCSPISGHTSVYWYQQALGLGLQFLLWYDEGEERNRGNFPPRFSGRQFPNYSSELNVNALELEDSALYLCASSLRTGGSLDTGELFFGEGSRLTVL.

CDR3 DNA: TGTGCCAGCAGTTCTGGTCTAGCGGGAGCCGGGGAGCTGTTTTTT. Protein: CASSSGLAGAGELFF. The rearrangement joins TRBV6-5 to TRBJ2-2, with TRBD2 identical over 10 bases. The length of the CDR3 is 15 residues. V shed 4 bases and J 6 bases; nucleotides not matched to a gene: 5. The germline V gene has CDR1 MNHEY and CDR2 SVGAGI.

This clone was found once. The chain links TRBV5-3 to TRBJ1-5; D ambiguous. TRBV5-3 belongs to the ORF category, with a function that is uncertain. Trimming took off 0 bases at V and 0 bases at J, with 7 bases between the two ends. The CDR3 runs to 15 residues. CDR3 residues: CARSLGRDSNQPQHF. The DNA of the CDR3 is TGTGCCAGAAGCTTGGGGCGGGATAGCAATCAGCCCCAGCATTTT.

This chain uses TRBV4-2 with TRBJ1-2; D possibly corresponds to TRBD1 (6 bases). V was pared by 0 bases and J by 8 bases, with 10 bases between. CDR3 length: 13 amino acids. Germline CDR1 is LGHNA and CDR2 is YNFKEQ. The CDR3 nucleotides are TGTGCCAGCAGCCAAGATACAGGGAGCGGCTACACCTTC. Protein product: CASSQDTGSGYTF.

The rearrangement joins TRBV9 to TRBJ2-2; 9 nucleotides agree with TRBD1. J lost 6 bases, V lost 2 bases, and 11 bases had no gene match. In germline, CDR1 is SGDLS, CDR2 YYNGEE. This CDR3 contains 17 residues. The CDR3 sequence: CASSVRDRVRVSGELFF. In nucleotides, the CDR3 is TGTGCCAGCAGCGTCCGGGACAGGGTGAGAGTGTCCGGGGAGCTGTTTTTT.

The chain joins TRBV29-1 to TRBJ2-7; tentatively, D is TRBD2 (5 bases). The CDR3 sequence is 10 residues long. Germline CDR1 and CDR2: SQVTM and ANQGSEA. V was pared by 6 bases and J by 5 bases, with 8 bases between. The chain's CDR3 is CSVYSDEQYF. CDR3 coding DNA: TGCAGCGTATATAGCGACGAGCAGTACTTC.

In this sample, this clone turned up a few times. The V and J genes are TRBV5-4 and TRBJ2-1; possible D gene TRBD2, 5 bases. Trimming took off 0 bases at V and 6 bases at J, with 13 bases between the two ends. Germline V gives CDR1 SGHNT, CDR2 YYREEE (reference sequence). The CDR3 sequence is 15 residues long. DNA for the CDR3: TGTGCCAGCAGCTTGGCCACCCGGGCGGGCAATGAGCAGTTCTTC. Translating gives CASSLATRAGNEQFF.

The chain couples TRBV3-1 (or the pseudogene TRBV3-2) to TRBJ2-5; weak D call: TRBD1 (5 bases). With 4 bases removed from V and 1 base from J, the gap between germline ends came to 10 bases. The CDR3 totals 14 residues. From germline, CDR1 is LGHDT and CDR2 YNNKEL (reference sequence). CDR3 sequence reads: CASSPDSSQETQYF. Written as DNA, the CDR3 is TGTGCCAGCAGCCCCGACAGTTCCCAAGAGACCCAGTACTTC.

This chain uses TRBV5-4 with TRBJ1-2, with unresolved D. The V end lost 4 bases, the J end lost 0 bases, and 7 bases lay between the germline ends. Germline lookup yields CDR1 SGHNT and CDR2 YYREEE (reference sequence). The CDR3 totals 13 residues. CDR3 sequence: CASSPDSNYGYTF. DNA of the CDR3: TGTGCCAGCAGCCCCGACTCTAACTATGGCTACACCTTC.

As DNA, the CDR3 is TGCGCCAGCAGCTTGGCAGTCCCCGGGGAGCTGTTTTTT. Amino acid sequence: CASSLAVPGELFF. This chain connects TRBV5-1 to TRBJ2-2, with unresolved D. Germline V gene lookup returns CDR1 SGHRS and CDR2 YFSETQ. V lost 0 bases and J lost 6, with 6 bases in between. This CDR3 is built from 13 residues.